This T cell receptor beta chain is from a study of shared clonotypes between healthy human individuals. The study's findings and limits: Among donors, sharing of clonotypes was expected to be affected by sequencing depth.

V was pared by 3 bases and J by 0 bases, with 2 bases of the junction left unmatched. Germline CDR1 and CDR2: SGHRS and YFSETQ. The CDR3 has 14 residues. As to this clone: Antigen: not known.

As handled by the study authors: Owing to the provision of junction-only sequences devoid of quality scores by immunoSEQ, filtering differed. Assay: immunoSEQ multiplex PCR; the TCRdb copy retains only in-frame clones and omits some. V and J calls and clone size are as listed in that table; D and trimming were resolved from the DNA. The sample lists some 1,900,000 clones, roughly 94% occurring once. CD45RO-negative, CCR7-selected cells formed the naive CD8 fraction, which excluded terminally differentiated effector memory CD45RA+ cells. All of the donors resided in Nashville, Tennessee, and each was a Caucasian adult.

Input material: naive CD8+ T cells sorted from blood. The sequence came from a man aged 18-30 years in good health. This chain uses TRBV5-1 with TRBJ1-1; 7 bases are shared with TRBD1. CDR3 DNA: TGCGCCAGCAGCTCGGGACAGATGAACACTGAAGCTTTCTTT. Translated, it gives CASSSGQMNTEAFF.